This T cell receptor beta chain was identified during a study of T-cell memory formation after mild COVID-19 (dated by TCRdb to 2020 to 2023). For the study in its entirety: TCR sequence clusters from the two donors were found to be largely donor specific. In two donors, T-cell clones that expanded and contracted after mild COVID-19 were tracked by sequencing TCRalpha and TCRbeta repertoires over time. Two young, previously healthy adult volunteers, one female and one male, were included in the cohort.

Broad study findings and their caveats: Only a couple of mild cases were covered in the study, and larger cohorts including severe cases with pre-infection samples were considered necessary. Some responding clones were detected in pre-infection memory, suggesting pre-existing cross-reactive memory T cells joined the SARS-CoV-2 response. From day 15 to 85, contracting clones showed balanced CD4/CD8 phenotypes, whereas a second wave of clones that expanded from day 15 to 37 leaned towards CD4+. Contracting CD4+ clones turned up mainly in the CM and EM memory subsets, whereas EMRA was where CD8+ clones were enriched. Whether the second-wave clones peaking on day 37 were SARS-CoV-2 specific was not confirmed.

Ficoll-Paque density gradient centrifugation was used to isolate PBMCs. The run used an Illumina NovaSeq 6000. cDNA libraries for TCRalpha and TCRbeta were prepared by 5'RACE using constant-segment primers, with sample barcodes and unique molecular identifiers added. Trizol reagent was used to extract RNA from every sample. Library amplification was performed in two PCR steps, and a second sample barcode and Illumina TruSeq adapters were introduced in the second step. Libraries were sequenced on an Illumina NovaSeq with 2 x 150 bp paired-end reads. Regarding the original processing steps: With migec v1.2.7, reads were demultiplexed and then collapsed into UMI-guided consensus sequences. Using mixcr v2.1.11, the UMI consensuses were aligned to TRA and TRB V and J templates and assembled into clonotypes. Expanded or contracted clonotypes were those called significant by both edgeR and NoisET, with noise models trained on biological replicates. edgeR calls used a false discovery rate-adjusted p below 0.01 and a log2 fold-change threshold of 1. As an exploratory analysis of dynamics, PCA with hierarchical clustering was applied to max-normalized trajectories of the 1000 most abundant clonotypes. Separately sequenced CD4+ and CD8+ repertoires were used to assign the CD4 or CD8 phenotype of responding clones. The raw public reads went through TCRdb reprocessing: fastp at Q25, MiXCR clone calling, in-frame beta chains kept. Under each unique CDR3 protein, matching rows form one entry showing the most common genes and DNA. The V and J calls, along with clone size, are taken from TCRdb and not from the paper's own processing. Across this sample there are 450,000 to 700,000 distinct CDR3 sequences, with roughly 17% seen only once. The ten largest account for around 12% of the sample.

V is shortened by 5 bases, J by 4 bases, and the region joining them spans 20 bases. Spanning cysteine to phenylalanine, the CDR3 consists of 16 amino acids. The entry retains the CDR3 DNA only, 48 bases that are in frame from base 1. Reading the germline V gene (reference sequence) gives CDR1 LNHDA and CDR2 SQIVND. This clonotype was picked up a small number of times. Its antigen is still unknown. No per-base quality is available; no much larger clone lies one base away. Material for sequencing was PBMCs or a T cell subset sorted from them (not recorded which). This receptor was taken from an adult woman who had mild COVID-19 (a few samples of this study predate the infection). The sample titles of this study are shuffled in the database, so cell type and time point are left out; the donor was told from shared clones. Here the chain combines TRBV19 and TRBJ1-2, and possibly TRBD1, on 6 matching bases. The CDR3: CASSLVLGQSFYGYTF. The base sequence is TGTGCCAGTAGTCTTGTGCTTGGACAGTCTTTCTATGGCTACACCTTC.